This is a list of T cell receptor beta chains from one sample in a study of T-cell memory formation after mild COVID-19. TCRdb called the 5' RACE reads again in MiXCR, with one record for every CDR3 protein. This sample has roughly 130,000 distinct CDR3 sequences, with approximately 6.3% found just once. The specimen sequenced was PBMCs or a T cell subset sorted from them (not recorded which). The receptors shown here come from an adult woman who had mild COVID-19 (a few samples of this study predate the infection). Cell type and time point are not known. CDR3s include the opening cysteine and the closing phenylalanine or tryptophan. Fields, in order: D gene, clone size, V gene, J gene, CDR3 DNA, CDR3 protein. A D gene is named only where the DNA matches it firmly. Clone size is given for some rows only: seen once, a few or many times, or a class if the clone is expanded.

NA	few	TRBV5-1	TRBJ2-1	TGCGCCAGCAGCTTGGTACGAGAGAGTGAGCAGTTCTTC	CASSLVRESEQFF
TRBD1	many	TRBV5-1	TRBJ1-1	TGCGCCAGCAGCCCTCGACAGGGACCGAACACTGAAGCTTTCTTT	CASSPRQGPNTEAFF
TRBD1	NA	TRBV4-3	TRBJ2-7	TGCGCCAGCAGCTATGTTATCGCGGGACAGGGTTCCTACGAGCAGTACTTC	CASSYVIAGQGSYEQYF
NA	few	TRBV12-3/TRBV12-4	TRBJ1-1	TGTGCCAGCAGTGTAGGTGGATCCGACACTGAAGCTTTCTTT	CASSVGGSDTEAFF
NA	few	TRBV12-3/TRBV12-4	TRBJ1-2	TGTGCCAGCAGCCCTCTCCTCTATGGCTACACCTTC	CASSPLLYGYTF
NA	NA	TRBV25-1	TRBJ1-1	TGTGCCAGCAGTGCCCTCACTGAAGCTTTCTTT	CASSALTEAFF
NA	many	TRBV4-3	TRBJ2-5	TGCGCCAGCAGCCGTTCCCCCCTTTGGGGAGAGACCCAGTACTTC	CASSRSPLWGETQYF
NA	many	TRBV4-2	TRBJ1-1	TGTGCCAGCAGCCAAGATGAGGGAAGCACTGAAGCTTTCTTT	CASSQDEGSTEAFF
NA	NA	TRBV7-2	TRBJ2-6	TGTGCCAGCAGCTTACGAGCTACTGGGGCCAACGTCCTGACTTTC	CASSLRATGANVLTF
TRBD1	few	TRBV6-5	TRBJ1-2	TGTGCCAGCAGTTCGCTAACAGGGGGCGCGGGTGGCTACACCTTC	CASSSLTGGAGGYTF
TRBD1	few	TRBV6-6	TRBJ1-2	TGTGCCAGCAGTTCCAGACAGGGGGTTGGCTACACCTTC	CASSSRQGVGYTF
NA	many	TRBV6-5	TRBJ2-1	TGTGCCAGCAGGGGAAACTCCTACAATGAGCAGTTCTTC	CASRGNSYNEQFF
NA	many	TRBV3-1	TRBJ2-1	TGTGCCAGCAGCCAAGACAGTCTGTACAATGAGCAGTTCTTC	CASSQDSLYNEQFF
TRBD2	few	TRBV29-1	TRBJ2-1	TGCAGCGTTCCTACCACTAGCGGGAGTCCCAATGAGCAGTTCTTC	CSVPTTSGSPNEQFF
TRBD1	few	TRBV4-3	TRBJ2-1	TGCGCCAGCAGCCAAGATGATGCCGGACAGGGCTCAAATGAGCAGTTCTTC	CASSQDDAGQGSNEQFF
NA	NA	TRBV3-1	TRBJ1-1	TGTGCCAGCATAGGAGGGAGGGGAACTGAAGCTTTCTTT	CASIGGRGTEAFF
NA	NA	TRBV21-1	TRBJ2-2	TGTGCCAGCATGACCGGAGACACCGGGGAGCTGTTTTTT	CASMTGDTGELFF
TRBD2	NA	TRBV30	TRBJ2-1	TGTGCCTGCAAGACTAGCGGGAGTAGTCCTTGGCAGTTCTTC	CACKTSGSSPWQFF
NA	NA	TRBV4-1	TRBJ2-3	TGCGCCAGCAGCCGAGAGGAGGGGGATACGCAGTATTTT	CASSREEGDTQYF
NA	NA	TRBV12-3/TRBV12-4	TRBJ1-2	TGTGCCAGCAGTTTAGCGCTAAAGGGCTACACCTTC	CASSLALKGYTF
TRBD1	many	TRBV20-1	TRBJ1-2	TGCAGTGCTTCTGACAACAGGGGGCAGGACTATGGCTACACCTTC	CSASDNRGQDYGYTF
TRBD1	many	TRBV4-3	TRBJ2-7	TGCGCCAGCAGCCAGCGACAGGGTTGGGATTACGAGCAGTACTTC	CASSQRQGWDYEQYF
NA	many	TRBV30	TRBJ2-6	TGTGCCTGGAGTGTAAAGCTTGGGGCCAACGTCCTGACTTTC	CAWSVKLGANVLTF
NA	NA	TRBV12-3/TRBV12-4	TRBJ1-5	TGTGCCAGCAGTTTTAATCTTCAGGGGTTCAATCAGCCCCAGCATTTT	CASSFNLQGFNQPQHF
NA	many	TRBV6-6	TRBJ1-1	TGTGCCAGCAGTTACCAGGGAATGGGCACTGAAGCTTTCTTT	CASSYQGMGTEAFF
TRBD1	NA	TRBV12-3/TRBV12-4	TRBJ1-3	TGTGCCAGCAGACCTCAGGGGGCTCCTATAGGAAACACCATATATTTT	CASRPQGAPIGNTIYF
NA	many	TRBV6-1	TRBJ2-4	TGTGCCAGCAGTGAAAGGAGGTCAGGGACTTCCAAAAACATTCAGTACTTC	CASSERRSGTSKNIQYF
TRBD1	many	TRBV12-3/TRBV12-4	TRBJ2-5	TGTGCCAGCAGTTTAGGGACAGGGGGAGAGACCCAGTACTTC	CASSLGTGGETQYF
NA	many	TRBV6-5	TRBJ2-7	TGTGCCAGCAGTTACGGAAGTGTACAGGTCTATCCGTACGAGCAGTACTTC	CASSYGSVQVYPYEQYF
TRBD2	NA	TRBV24-1	TRBJ2-1	TGTGCCACCAGTGATGGGACTATTACCTACTACAATGAGCAGTTCTTC	CATSDGTITYYNEQFF
NA	many	TRBV12-3/TRBV12-4	TRBJ1-1	TGTGCCAGCACCTTGGACCCTAACACTGAAGCTTTCTTT	CASTLDPNTEAFF
NA	NA	TRBV12-3/TRBV12-4	TRBJ1-6	TGTGCCAGCAGTTTATTGGGGGGAAAGAATTCACCCCTCCACTTT	CASSLLGGKNSPLHF
NA	NA	TRBV30	TRBJ1-2	TGTGCCTGCCCTTTAGGCTATGGCTACACCTTC	CACPLGYGYTF
TRBD1	NA	TRBV24-1	TRBJ2-7	TGTGCCACCAGTGATACCGGGACAGGGTACGAGCAGTACTTC	CATSDTGTGYEQYF
TRBD2	NA	TRBV7-2	TRBJ2-1	TGTGCCAGCAGACCCCTCAGCGGGGGCGGCTACAATGAGCAGTTCTTC	CASRPLSGGGYNEQFF
TRBD1	NA	TRBV30	TRBJ2-2	TGTGCCTGGAGGACAGGGCTCAACACCGGGGAGCTGTTTTTT	CAWRTGLNTGELFF
NA	NA	TRBV9	TRBJ1-5	TGTGCCAGCAGCGTAGGTCACAGGGACAATCAGCCCCAGCATTTT	CASSVGHRDNQPQHF
NA	many	TRBV25-1	TRBJ2-7	TGTGCCAGCGCCTACGCGGGCGAGCAGTACTTC	CASAYAGEQYF
NA	few	TRBV7-9	TRBJ1-1	TGTGCCAGCAGTTTTGGACTTCGGAACACTGAAGCTTTCTTT	CASSFGLRNTEAFF
TRBD2	many	TRBV12-3/TRBV12-4	TRBJ2-5	TGTGCCAGCAGTCACAGGGTTCAGCGGGAGGTTCCCGAGACCCAGTACTTC	CASSHRVQREVPETQYF
NA	NA	TRBV7-2	TRBJ2-3	TGTGCCAGCAGCCTGGGGGGGGCCAGGGGAGATACGCAGTATTTT	CASSLGGARGDTQYF
NA	many	TRBV12-3/TRBV12-4	TRBJ2-3	TGTGCCAGCAGCTCATCACGAAGCACAGATACGCAGTATTTT	CASSSSRSTDTQYF
TRBD2	many	TRBV25-1	TRBJ2-7	TGTGCCAGCATAGGCCGGGAGGTTTACGAGCAGTACTTC	CASIGREVYEQYF
NA	many	TRBV25-1	TRBJ2-5	TGTGCCAGCAGTGAGCCGCTGTTGACTTCCGGGGAGACCCAGTACTTC	CASSEPLLTSGETQYF
TRBD1	few	TRBV27	TRBJ1-3	TGTGCCAGCAGTCAAACCGACAGGGTTCCTCCTTTCTCTGGAAACACCATATATTTT	CASSQTDRVPPFSGNTIYF
TRBD1	few	TRBV12-3/TRBV12-4	TRBJ2-7	TGTGCCAGCAGTTGGGGGACAGGGGTAACCTACGAGCAGTACTTC	CASSWGTGVTYEQYF
NA	many	TRBV12-5	TRBJ1-6	TGTGCTAGTGGTCTTGGACAGAATTCACCCCTCCACTTT	CASGLGQNSPLHF
TRBD1	many	TRBV7-2	TRBJ1-5	TGTGCCAGCAGCTTAGGAAGGGGCAGGGGGGACAATCAGCCCCAGCATTTT	CASSLGRGRGDNQPQHF
NA	NA	TRBV7-6	TRBJ2-3	TGTGCCAGCAGCTACACTAGCACAGATACGCAGTATTTT	CASSYTSTDTQYF
NA	many	TRBV7-2	TRBJ1-5	TGTGCCAGCAGCTCGCTGGGGGTGGGTCAGCCCCAGCATTTT	CASSSLGVGQPQHF
NA	many	TRBV7-2	TRBJ2-3	TGTGCCAGCAGCCACACAGATACGCAGTATTTT	CASSHTDTQYF
NA	few	TRBV24-1	TRBJ2-2	TGTGCCACCGGAGGGTCGCTGGGGGAAGCCGGGGAGCTGTTTTTT	CATGGSLGEAGELFF
NA	few	TRBV24-1	TRBJ1-5	TGTGCCACCAGTGATTTGCCGGTTCCTTGGAGCAATCAGCCCCAGCATTTT	CATSDLPVPWSNQPQHF
NA	NA	TRBV25-1	TRBJ2-7	TGTGCCAGCAGTCTCCGACTAGGGAGCTACGAGCAGTACTTC	CASSLRLGSYEQYF
NA	NA	TRBV3-1	TRBJ1-1	TGTGCCAGCAGCCAAGCTCGGAAGGGGAGGACTGAAGCTTTCTTT	CASSQARKGRTEAFF